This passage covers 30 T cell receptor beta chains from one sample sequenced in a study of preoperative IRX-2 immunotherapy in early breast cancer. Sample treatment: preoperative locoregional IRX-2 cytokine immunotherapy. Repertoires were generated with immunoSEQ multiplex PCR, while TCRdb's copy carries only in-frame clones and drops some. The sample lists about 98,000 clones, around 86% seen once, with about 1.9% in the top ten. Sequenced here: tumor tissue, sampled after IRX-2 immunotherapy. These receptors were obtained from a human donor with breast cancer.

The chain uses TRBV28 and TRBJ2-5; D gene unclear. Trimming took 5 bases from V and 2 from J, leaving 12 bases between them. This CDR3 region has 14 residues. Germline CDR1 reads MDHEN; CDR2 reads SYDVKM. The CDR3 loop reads CASSPPPRQETQYF. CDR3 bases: TGTGCCAGCAGTCCCCCCCCGCGTCAAGAGACCCAGTACTTC. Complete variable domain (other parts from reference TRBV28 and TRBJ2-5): DVKVTQSSRYLVKRTGEKVFLECVQDMDHENMFWYRQDPGLGLRLIYFSYDVKMKEKGDIPEGYSVSREKKERFSLILESASTNQTSMYLCASSPPPRQETQYFGPGTRLLVL.

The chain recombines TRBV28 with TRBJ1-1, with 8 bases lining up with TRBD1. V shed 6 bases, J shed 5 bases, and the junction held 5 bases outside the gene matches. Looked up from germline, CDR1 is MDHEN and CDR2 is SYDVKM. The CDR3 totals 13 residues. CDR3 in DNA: TGTGCCAGCAGGTCAGGGGGCCGGACTGAAGCTTTCTTT. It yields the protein CASRSGGRTEAFF.

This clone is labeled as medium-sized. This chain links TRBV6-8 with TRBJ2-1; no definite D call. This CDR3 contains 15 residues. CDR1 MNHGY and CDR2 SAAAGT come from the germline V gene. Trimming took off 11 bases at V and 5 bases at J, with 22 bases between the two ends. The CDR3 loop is CAVRGVARLDNEQFF. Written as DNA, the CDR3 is TGTGCCGTACGAGGAGTCGCCCGCCTGGACAATGAGCAGTTCTTC.

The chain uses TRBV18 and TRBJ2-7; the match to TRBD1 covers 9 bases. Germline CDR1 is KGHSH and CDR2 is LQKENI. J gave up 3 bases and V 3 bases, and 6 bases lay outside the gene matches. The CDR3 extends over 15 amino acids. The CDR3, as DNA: TGTGCCAGCTCACCCGCCGGGACAGGGTTCTACGAGCAGTACTTC. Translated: CASSPAGTGFYEQYF.

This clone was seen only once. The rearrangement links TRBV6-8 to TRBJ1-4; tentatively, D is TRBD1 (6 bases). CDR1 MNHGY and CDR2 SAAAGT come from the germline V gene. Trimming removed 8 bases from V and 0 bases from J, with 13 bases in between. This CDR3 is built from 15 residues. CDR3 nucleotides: TGTGCCAGCGCCGCAGGGGTGCCAACTAATGAAAAACTGTTTTTT. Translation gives CASAAGVPTNEKLFF.

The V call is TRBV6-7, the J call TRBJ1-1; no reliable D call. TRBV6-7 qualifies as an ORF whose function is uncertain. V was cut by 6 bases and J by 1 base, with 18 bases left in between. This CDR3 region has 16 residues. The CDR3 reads CASRLPGQSRNTEAFF. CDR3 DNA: TGTGCCAGCAGATTACCGGGCCAATCACGGAACACTGAAGCTTTCTTT.

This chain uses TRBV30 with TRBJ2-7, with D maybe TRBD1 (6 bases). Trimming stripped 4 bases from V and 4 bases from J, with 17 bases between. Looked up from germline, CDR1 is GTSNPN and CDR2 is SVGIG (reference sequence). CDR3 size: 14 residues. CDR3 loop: CAWIRRDTVYEQYF. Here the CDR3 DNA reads TGTGCCTGGATCCGCCGGGACACCGTTTACGAGCAGTACTTC.

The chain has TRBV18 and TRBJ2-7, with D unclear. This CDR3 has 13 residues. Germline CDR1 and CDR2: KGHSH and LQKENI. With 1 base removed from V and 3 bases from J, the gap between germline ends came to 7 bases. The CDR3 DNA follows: TGTGCCAGCTCACCACGGAGAAACTACGAGCAGTACTTC. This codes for CASSPRRNYEQYF.

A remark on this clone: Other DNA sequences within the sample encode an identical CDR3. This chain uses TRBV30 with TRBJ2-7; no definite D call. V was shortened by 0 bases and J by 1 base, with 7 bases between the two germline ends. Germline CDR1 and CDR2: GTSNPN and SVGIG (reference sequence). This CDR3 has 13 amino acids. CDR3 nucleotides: TGTGCCTGGAGTGTAGGCGGTTCCTACGAGCAGTACTTC. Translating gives CAWSVGGSYEQYF.

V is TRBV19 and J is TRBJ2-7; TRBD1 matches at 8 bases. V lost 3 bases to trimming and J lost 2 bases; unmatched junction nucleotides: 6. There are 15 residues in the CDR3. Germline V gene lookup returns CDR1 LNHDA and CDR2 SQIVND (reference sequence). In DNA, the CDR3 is TGTGCCAGTAGTATCAAGCAGGGGGCGACCTACGAGCAGTACTTC. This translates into CASSIKQGATYEQYF.

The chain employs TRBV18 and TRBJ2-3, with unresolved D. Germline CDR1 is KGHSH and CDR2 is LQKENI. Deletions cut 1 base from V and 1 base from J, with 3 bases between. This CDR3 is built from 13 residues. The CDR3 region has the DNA TGTGCCAGCTCACCACAGGGCACAGATACGCAGTATTTT. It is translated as CASSPQGTDTQYF.

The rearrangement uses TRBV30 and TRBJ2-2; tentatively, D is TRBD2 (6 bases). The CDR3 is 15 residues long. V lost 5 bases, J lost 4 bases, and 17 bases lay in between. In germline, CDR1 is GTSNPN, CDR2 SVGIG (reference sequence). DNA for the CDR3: TGTGCCTGGCTCCGGGGACTTTTGGGCACCGGGGAGCTGTTTTTT. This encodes CAWLRGLLGTGELFF.

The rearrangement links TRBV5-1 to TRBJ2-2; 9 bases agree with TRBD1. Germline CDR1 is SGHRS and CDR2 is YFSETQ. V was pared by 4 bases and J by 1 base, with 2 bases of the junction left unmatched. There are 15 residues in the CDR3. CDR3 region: CASSGGQGNTGELFF. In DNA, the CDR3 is TGCGCCAGCAGCGGGGGACAGGGGAACACCGGGGAGCTGTTTTTT.

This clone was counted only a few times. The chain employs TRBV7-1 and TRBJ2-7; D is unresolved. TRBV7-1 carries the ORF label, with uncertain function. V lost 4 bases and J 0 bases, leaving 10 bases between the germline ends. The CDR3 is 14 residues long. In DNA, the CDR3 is TGTGCCAGCAGCTTAACCGCCTCCTCCTACGAGCAGTACTTC. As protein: CASSLTASSYEQYF.

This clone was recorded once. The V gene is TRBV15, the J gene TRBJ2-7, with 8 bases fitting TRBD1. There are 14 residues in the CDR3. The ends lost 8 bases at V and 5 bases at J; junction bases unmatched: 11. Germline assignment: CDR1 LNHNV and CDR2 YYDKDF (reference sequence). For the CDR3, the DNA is TGTGCCACCGGTGCTTGGACAGGGAAACACGAGCAGTACTTC. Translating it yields CATGAWTGKHEQYF.

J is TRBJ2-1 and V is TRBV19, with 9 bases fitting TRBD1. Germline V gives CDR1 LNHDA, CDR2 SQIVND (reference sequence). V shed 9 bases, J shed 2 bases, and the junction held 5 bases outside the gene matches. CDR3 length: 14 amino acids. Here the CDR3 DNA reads TGTGCCAGCAGGGACAGGGTGGCCTACAATGAGCAGTTCTTC. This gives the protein CASRDRVAYNEQFF.

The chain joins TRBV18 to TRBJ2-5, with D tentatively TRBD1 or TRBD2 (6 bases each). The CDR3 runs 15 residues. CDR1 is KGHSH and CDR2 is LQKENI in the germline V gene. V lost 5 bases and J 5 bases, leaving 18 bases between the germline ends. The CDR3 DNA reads TGTGCCAGCTCAAGTTCCGGGGGCCTGGTGGAGACCCAGTACTTC. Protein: CASSSSGGLVETQYF. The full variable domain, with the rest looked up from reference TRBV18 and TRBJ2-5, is NAGVMQNPRHLVRRRGQEARLRCSPMKGHSHVYWYRQLPEEGLKFMVYLQKENIIDESGMPKERFSAEFPKEGPSILRIQQVVRGDSAAYFCASSSSGGLVETQYFGPGTRLLVL.

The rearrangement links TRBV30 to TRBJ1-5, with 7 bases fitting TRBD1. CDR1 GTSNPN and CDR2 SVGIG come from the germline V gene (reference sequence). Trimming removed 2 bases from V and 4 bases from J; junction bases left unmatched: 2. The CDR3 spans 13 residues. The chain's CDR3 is CAWSRDSNQPQHF. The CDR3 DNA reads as TGTGCCTGGAGTAGGGACAGTAATCAGCCCCAGCATTTT. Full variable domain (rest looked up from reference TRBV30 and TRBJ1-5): SQTIHQWPATLVQPVGSPLSLECTVEGTSNPNLYWYRQAAGRGLQLLFYSVGIGQISSEVPQNLSASRPQDRQFILSSKKLLLSDSGFYLCAWSRDSNQPQHFGDGTRLSIL.

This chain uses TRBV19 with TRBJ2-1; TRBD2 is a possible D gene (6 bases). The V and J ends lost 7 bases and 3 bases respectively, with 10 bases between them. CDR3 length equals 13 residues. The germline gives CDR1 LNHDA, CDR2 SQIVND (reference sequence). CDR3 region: CASTEGVYNEQFF. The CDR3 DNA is TGTGCCAGTACGGAGGGAGTCTACAATGAGCAGTTCTTC. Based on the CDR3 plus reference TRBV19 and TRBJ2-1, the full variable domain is DGGITQSPKYLFRKEGQNVTLSCEQNLNHDAMYWYRQDPGQGLRLIYYSQIVNDFQKGDIAEGYSVSREKKESFPLTVTSAQKNPTAFYLCASTEGVYNEQFFGPGTRLTVL.

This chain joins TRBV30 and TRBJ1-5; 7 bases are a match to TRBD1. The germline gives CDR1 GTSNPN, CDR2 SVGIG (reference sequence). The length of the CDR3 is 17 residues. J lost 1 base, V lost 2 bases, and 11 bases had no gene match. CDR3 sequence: CAWSPMLKGQSNQPQHF. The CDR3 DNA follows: TGTGCCTGGAGTCCAATGTTGAAGGGACAGAGCAATCAGCCCCAGCATTTT.

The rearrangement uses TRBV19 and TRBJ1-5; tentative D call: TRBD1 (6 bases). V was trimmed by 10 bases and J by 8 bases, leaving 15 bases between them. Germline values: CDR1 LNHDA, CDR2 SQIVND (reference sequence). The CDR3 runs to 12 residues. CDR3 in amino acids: CATTGGLEPQHF. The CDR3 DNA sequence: TGTGCCACCACCGGGGGCCTGGAGCCCCAGCATTTT.

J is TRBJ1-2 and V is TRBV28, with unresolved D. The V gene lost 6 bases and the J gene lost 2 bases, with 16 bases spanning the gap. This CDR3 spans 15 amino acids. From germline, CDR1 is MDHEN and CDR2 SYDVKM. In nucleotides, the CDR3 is TGTGCCAGCAGCTCTATAGGGTATTCGAACTATGGCTACACCTTC. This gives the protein CASSSIGYSNYGYTF.

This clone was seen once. The CDR3 nucleotides are TGTGCCAGCAGTGAAATACAGGAGACCCAGTACTTC. Its translation is CASSEIQETQYF. V usage is TRBV2 and J usage is TRBJ2-5; D gene ambiguous. V was shortened by 2 bases and J by 5 bases, with 6 bases between the two germline ends. In germline, CDR1 is SNHLY, CDR2 FYNNEI. The CDR3 has 12 amino acids.

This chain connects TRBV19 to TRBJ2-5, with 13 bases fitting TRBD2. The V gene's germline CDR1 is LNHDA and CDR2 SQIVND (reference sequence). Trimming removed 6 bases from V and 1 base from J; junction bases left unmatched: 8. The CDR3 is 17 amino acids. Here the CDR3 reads CASRKGLAGEFQETQYF. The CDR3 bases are TGTGCCAGTAGAAAAGGACTAGCGGGAGAGTTCCAAGAGACCCAGTACTTC.

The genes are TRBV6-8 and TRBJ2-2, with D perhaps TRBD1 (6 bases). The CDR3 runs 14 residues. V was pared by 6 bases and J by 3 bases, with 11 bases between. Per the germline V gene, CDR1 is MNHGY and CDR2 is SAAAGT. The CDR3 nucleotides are TGTGCCAGCAGACAAACAGGGTACACCGGGGAGCTGTTTTTT. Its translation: CASRQTGYTGELFF.

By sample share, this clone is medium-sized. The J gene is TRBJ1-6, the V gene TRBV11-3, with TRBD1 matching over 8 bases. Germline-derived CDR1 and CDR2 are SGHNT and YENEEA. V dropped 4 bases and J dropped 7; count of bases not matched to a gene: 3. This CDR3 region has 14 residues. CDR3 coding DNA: TGTGCCAGCAGCTCCCGGGACAGGAATTCACCCCTCCACTTT. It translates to CASSSRDRNSPLHF. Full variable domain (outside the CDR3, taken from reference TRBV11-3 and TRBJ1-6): EAGVVQSPRYKIIEKKQPVAFWCNPISGHNTLYWYLQNLGQGPELLIRYENEEAVDDSQLPKDRFSAERLKGVDSTLKIQPAELGDSAVYLCASSSRDRNSPLHFGNGTRLTVT.

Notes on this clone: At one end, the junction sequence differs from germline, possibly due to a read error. CDR3 region: CASSPRRGVNKQFF. CDR3 DNA: TGTGCCAGCTCCCCCCGCAGGGGAGTCAATAAGCAGTTCTTC. The chain employs TRBV18 and TRBJ2-1; a weak D match, TRBD1 (6 bases). This CDR3 has 14 residues. Germline CDR1 is KGHSH and CDR2 is LQKENI.

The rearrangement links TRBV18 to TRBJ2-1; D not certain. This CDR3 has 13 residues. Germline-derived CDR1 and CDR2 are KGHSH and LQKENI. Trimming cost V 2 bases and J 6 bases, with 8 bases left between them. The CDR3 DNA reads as TGTGCCAGCTCACCAAGCAGATCCAATGAGCAGTTCTTC. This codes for CASSPSRSNEQFF. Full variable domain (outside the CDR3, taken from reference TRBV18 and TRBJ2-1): NAGVMQNPRHLVRRRGQEARLRCSPMKGHSHVYWYRQLPEEGLKFMVYLQKENIIDESGMPKERFSAEFPKEGPSILRIQQVVRGDSAAYFCASSPSRSNEQFFGPGTRLTVL.

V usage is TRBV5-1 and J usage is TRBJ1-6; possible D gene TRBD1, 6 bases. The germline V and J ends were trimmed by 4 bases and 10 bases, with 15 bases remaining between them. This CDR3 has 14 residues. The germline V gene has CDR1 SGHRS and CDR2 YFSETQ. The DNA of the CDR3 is TGCGCCAGCAGCATCCCACAGGGAAACTCACCCCTCCACTTT. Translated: CASSIPQGNSPLHF.

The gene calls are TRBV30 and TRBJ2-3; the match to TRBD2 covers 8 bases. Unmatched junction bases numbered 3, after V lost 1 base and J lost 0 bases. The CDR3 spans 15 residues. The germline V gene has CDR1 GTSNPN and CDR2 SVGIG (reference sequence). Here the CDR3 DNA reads TGTGCCTGGAGTGACGGGGGGGCTAGCACAGATACGCAGTATTTT. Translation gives CAWSDGGASTDTQYF.